Included here is one T cell receptor beta chain sequence, with context. This clonotype was seen a few times. This clone's antigen is unknown. The record has no base qualities; no much larger clone is one base away. Library preparation employed 5' RACE. Sequenced using an Illumina HiSeq 2000. A universal primer binding site was introduced by template switching, and a unique molecular identifier was present in the final cDNA, enabling accurate counting of TCR cDNA molecules. Specific primers in the conserved constant-segment region were used to synthesize first-strand cDNA for the TCR alpha and beta chains. To control for contamination, each cDNA library was double barcoded with a SMART-Mk sample barcode plus Illumina barcodes. Two successive PCR steps introduced TruSeq adapter sequences along with Illumina sample barcodes. Sequencing of the TCR alpha and beta cDNA libraries was done on the Illumina HiSeq platform using custom primers. The published analysis was carried out like this. MiGEC processed the raw reads to extract unique molecular identifiers, while MiXCR was used to determine the CDR3 positions. Recombination models were inferred per individual with the repgenHMM and IGoR tools using an EM algorithm. Shared clonotype analysis was performed with the tcR package in R, normalizing sharing by the product of cloneset sizes. To study raw recombination free of thymic and clonal selection effects, out-of-frame nonproductive sequences were analyzed. TCRdb trimmed the raw reads at Q25, called clones with MiXCR and kept productive beta chains. Rows merge per CDR3 protein into single entries with the most common DNA and genes. These V and J calls rely on TCRdb rather than the paper's analysis. The sample table lists about 690,000 distinct CDR3 sequences, approximately 21% of them with a count of one. The top ten constitute 4% to 5.5% of the sample.

Only healthy Caucasian donors were included. The twin cohort consisted of three pairs of female monozygotic twins, all aged roughly 18 to 30 years. RNA for TCR libraries was isolated from peripheral blood mononuclear cells. From the cysteine through the phenylalanine, the CDR3 covers 15 amino acids. Of all the DNA, just the CDR3 is kept, 45 bases in frame from base 1. CDR1 MNHNS and CDR2 SASEGT were looked up in the germline V gene. At the junction V is shortened by 5 bases and J by 5 bases, with 18 bases in between. The data were obtained in a study of identical twins (dated by TCRdb to between 2015 and 2016). For the wider study: The study deep-sequenced TCR alpha and beta repertoires from monozygotic twins, unrelated adults of various ages and cord blood to test whether fetal clonotypes persist. Replicate twin experiments were performed at different times using different library preparation protocols to rule out contamination. The research as a whole found: In monozygotic twins, recombination models systematically underestimated out-of-frame TCR alpha sharing, but the models matched the sharing seen between unrelated individuals. Abundant cord blood beta clonotypes carried fewer insertions; young adult naive repertoires showed a weaker similar trend, while memory repertoires showed none. Conclusions relied on cross-sectional statistical analysis, since the same donors could not be followed over many years. Compared with coincidental sharing between unrelated individuals, out-of-frame TCR alpha sequences shared between twins had an excess of sequences with low generation probability. Zero-insertion analyses could be partly confounded by invariant T cells such as MAIT and iNKT, although diverse VJ usage argued against such confounding for most clonotypes. In beta out-of-frame sequences, excess twin sharing was weaker, because having fewer shared sequences lowered the signal-to-noise ratio.

A further study also used this sample, focusing on T cells expressing NK-cell markers. That second publication adds: TCR beta-chain repertoires were profiled in sorted CD3+CD56+NKG2C+, CD3+CD56+NKG2C- and CD3+CD56-NKG2C+ T-cell subsets from about 8 donors. Among the eight sequenced donors, seven were HCMV-seropositive and one was HCMV-seronegative. To restrict sorting to alphabetaTCR-expressing T cells, an anti-gammadeltaTCR antibody was added in several experiments. In roughly six donors, the dominant CD3+CD56+NKG2C+ clonotypes ranked among the top 10 CD8+ clonotypes, making up roughly 1.0-7.0% of CD8+ T cells. Those dominant clonotypes were again the most abundant among CD3+CD56-NKG2C+ cells in a handful of donors, at about 25-65%. Whether the expanded NKG2C-expressing T cell clones were specific for HCMV antigens remained unclear. The eight sequenced donors were randomly selected healthy volunteers, three men and five women. To determine HCMV serostatus, a commercial ELISA kit was used to detect HCMV-specific IgG in serum. For over 5 donors, bulk peripheral blood T-cell repertoires were additionally sequenced from unsorted PBMC. MIGEC was used to demultiplex reads and group the reads by UMI, and MiTCR was used to assemble and quantify clonotypes. To exclude erroneous sequences, any TCR cDNA sequence not supported by at least two reads was discarded. The tcR package was used for downstream repertoire analysis, with clonotypes matched between fractions based on CDR3 nucleotide sequence plus V segment. Antigen specificity was annotated against VDJdb with VDJmatch, allowing one amino acid substitution in CDR3.

The TCR sequence derives from a woman between 18 and 29 years old in good health. Recombination connected TRBV6-1 to TRBJ2-5; no D segment can be confidently identified. Sequencing was done on a sample of PBMCs. Here is the DNA: TGTGCCAGCAGTCCCCGGACCGACCCGAGGGAGACCCAGTACTTC. Translated, it gives CASSPRTDPRETQYF.